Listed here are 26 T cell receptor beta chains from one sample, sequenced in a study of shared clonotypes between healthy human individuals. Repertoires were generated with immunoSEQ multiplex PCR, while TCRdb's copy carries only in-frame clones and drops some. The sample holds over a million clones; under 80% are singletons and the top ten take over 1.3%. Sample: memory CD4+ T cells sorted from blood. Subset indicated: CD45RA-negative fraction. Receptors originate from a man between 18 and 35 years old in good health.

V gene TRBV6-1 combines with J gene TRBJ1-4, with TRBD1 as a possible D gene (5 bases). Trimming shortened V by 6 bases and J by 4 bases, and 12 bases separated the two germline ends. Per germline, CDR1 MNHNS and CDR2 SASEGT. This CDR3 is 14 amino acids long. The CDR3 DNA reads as TGTGCCAGCAGGACGGGGCTTAATAATGAAAAACTGTTTTTT. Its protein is CASRTGLNNEKLFF.

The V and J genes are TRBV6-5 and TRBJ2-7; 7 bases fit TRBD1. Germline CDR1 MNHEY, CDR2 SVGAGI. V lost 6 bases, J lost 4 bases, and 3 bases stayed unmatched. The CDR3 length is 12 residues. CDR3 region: CASSQQGYEQYF. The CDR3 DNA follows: TGTGCCAGCAGCCAACAGGGGTACGAGCAGTACTTC.

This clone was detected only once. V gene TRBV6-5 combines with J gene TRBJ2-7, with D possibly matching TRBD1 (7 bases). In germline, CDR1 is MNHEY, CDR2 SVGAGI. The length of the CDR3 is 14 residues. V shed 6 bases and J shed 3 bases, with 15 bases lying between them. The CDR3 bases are TGTGCCAGCAGGGCGGGGACAGCTCTCTACGAGCAGTACTTC. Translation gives CASRAGTALYEQYF.

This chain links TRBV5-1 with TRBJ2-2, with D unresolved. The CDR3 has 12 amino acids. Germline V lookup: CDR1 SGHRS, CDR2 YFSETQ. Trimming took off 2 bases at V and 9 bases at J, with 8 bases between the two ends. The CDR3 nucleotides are TGCGCCAGCAGCTTCACGGGTTGGGAGCTGTTTTTT. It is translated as CASSFTGWELFF.

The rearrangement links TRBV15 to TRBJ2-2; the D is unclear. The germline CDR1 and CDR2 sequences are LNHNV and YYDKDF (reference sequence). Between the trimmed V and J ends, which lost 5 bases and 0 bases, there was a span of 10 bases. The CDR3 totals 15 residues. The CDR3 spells CATSGLGSNTGELFF. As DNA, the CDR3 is TGTGCCACCAGCGGCCTCGGGTCGAACACCGGGGAGCTGTTTTTT.

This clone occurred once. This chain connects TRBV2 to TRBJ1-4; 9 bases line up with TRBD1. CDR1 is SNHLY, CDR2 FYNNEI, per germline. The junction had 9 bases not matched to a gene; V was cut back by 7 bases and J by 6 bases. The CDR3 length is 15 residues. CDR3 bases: TGTGCCAGCACCCGGGACAGGGACCTCTATGAAAAACTGTTTTTT. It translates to CASTRDRDLYEKLFF.

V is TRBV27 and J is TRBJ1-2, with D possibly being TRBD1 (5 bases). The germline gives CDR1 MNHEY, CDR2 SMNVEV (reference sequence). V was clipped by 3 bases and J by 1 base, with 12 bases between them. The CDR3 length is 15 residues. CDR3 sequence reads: CASSFRGDFNYGYTF. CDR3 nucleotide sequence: TGTGCCAGCAGTTTCCGGGGGGACTTTAACTATGGCTACACCTTC.

The CDR3 reads CASSQVSFGGSNQPQHF. DNA for the CDR3: TGTGCCAGCAGCCAAGTTTCCTTTGGGGGTAGCAATCAGCCCCAGCATTTT. The genes are TRBV4-2 and TRBJ1-5; D possibly corresponds to TRBD1 (5 bases). The germline V and J ends were trimmed by 1 base and 0 bases, with 13 bases remaining between them. The germline V gene encodes CDR1 LGHNA and CDR2 YNFKEQ. The CDR3 has 17 residues.

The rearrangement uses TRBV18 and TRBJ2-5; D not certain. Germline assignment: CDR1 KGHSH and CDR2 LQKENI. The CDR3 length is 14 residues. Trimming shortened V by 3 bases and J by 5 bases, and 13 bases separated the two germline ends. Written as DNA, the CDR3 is TGTGCCAGCTCACCGGAGACCTTGAGCGAGACCCAGTACTTC. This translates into CASSPETLSETQYF.

CDR3 in DNA: TGTGCCAGTAGAAAGACAGACTCAACGGGTGGCTACACCTTC. As protein: CASRKTDSTGGYTF. The V call is TRBV19, the J call TRBJ1-2, with TRBD1 as a possible D gene (5 bases). The CDR3 length is 14 residues. Germline values: CDR1 LNHDA, CDR2 SQIVND (reference sequence). The V end lost 6 bases, the J end lost 7 bases, and 18 bases lay between the germline ends.

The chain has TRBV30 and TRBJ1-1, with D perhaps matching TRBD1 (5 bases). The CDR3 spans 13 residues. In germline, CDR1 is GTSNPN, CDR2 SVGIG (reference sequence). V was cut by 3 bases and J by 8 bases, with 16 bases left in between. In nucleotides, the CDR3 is TGTGCCTGGAGGGTCTGGGGCCTCGTGGAAGCTTTCTTT. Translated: CAWRVWGLVEAFF.

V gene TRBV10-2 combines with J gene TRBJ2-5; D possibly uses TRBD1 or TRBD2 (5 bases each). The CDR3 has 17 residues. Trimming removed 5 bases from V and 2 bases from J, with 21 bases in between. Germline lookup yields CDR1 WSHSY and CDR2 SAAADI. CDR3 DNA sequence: TGCGCCAGCAGTTTCGAGAGGGGCCCGAAAAGTCAAGAGACCCAGTACTTC. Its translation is CASSFERGPKSQETQYF.

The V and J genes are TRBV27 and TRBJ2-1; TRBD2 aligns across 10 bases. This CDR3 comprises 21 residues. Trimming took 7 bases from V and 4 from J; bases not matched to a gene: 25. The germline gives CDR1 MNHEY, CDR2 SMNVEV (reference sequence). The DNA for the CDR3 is TGTGCCAGCAAAATTCGCGGGACCAGGGGTGAGCGGGGGGGCCCGTACAATGAGCAGTTCTTC. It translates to CASKIRGTRGERGGPYNEQFF.

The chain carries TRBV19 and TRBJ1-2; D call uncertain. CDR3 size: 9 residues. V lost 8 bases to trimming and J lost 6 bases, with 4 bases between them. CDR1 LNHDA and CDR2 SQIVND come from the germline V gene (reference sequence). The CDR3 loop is CASLDGYTF. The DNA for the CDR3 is TGTGCCAGTCTTGATGGCTACACCTTC.

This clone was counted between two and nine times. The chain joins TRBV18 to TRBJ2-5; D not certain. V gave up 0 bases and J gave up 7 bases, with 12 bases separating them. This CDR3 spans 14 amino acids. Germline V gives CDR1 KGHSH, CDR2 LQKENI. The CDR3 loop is CASSPPTVGSTQYF. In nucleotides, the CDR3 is TGTGCCAGCTCACCACCGACGGTCGGTTCGACCCAGTACTTC. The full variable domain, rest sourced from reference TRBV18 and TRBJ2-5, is NAGVMQNPRHLVRRRGQEARLRCSPMKGHSHVYWYRQLPEEGLKFMVYLQKENIIDESGMPKERFSAEFPKEGPSILRIQQVVRGDSAAYFCASSPPTVGSTQYFGPGTRLLVL.

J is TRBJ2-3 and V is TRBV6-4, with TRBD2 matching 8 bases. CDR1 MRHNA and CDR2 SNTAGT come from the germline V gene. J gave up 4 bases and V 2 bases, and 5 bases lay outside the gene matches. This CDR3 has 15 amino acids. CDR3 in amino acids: CASSDGGGRADTQYF. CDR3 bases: TGTGCCAGCAGTGACGGCGGGGGGAGGGCAGATACGCAGTATTTT.

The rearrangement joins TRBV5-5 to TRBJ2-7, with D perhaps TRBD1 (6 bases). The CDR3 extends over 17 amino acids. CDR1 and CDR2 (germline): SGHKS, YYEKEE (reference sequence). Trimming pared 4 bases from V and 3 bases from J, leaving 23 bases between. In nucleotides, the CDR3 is TGTGCCAGCAGCCCTTTACAGGGCCACGGAATCCTCTACGAGCAGTACTTC. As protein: CASSPLQGHGILYEQYF.

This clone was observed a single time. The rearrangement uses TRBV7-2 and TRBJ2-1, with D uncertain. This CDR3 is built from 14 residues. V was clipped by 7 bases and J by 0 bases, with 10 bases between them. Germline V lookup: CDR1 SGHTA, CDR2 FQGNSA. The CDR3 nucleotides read TGTGCCAGCACCGAGCTTAGCTCCTACAATGAGCAGTTCTTC. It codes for CASTELSSYNEQFF. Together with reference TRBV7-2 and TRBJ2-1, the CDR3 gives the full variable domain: GAGVSQSPSNKVTEKGKDVELRCDPISGHTALYWYRQSLGQGLEFLIYFQGNSAPDKSGLPSDRFSAERTGGSVSTLTIQRTQQEDSAVYLCASTELSSYNEQFFGPGTRLTVL.

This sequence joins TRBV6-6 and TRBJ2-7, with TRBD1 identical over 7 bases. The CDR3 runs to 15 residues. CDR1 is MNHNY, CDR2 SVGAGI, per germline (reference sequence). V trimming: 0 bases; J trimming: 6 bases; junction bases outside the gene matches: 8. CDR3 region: CASSYSMTGRSEQYF. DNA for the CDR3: TGTGCCAGCAGTTACTCCATGACAGGGCGGTCCGAGCAGTACTTC.

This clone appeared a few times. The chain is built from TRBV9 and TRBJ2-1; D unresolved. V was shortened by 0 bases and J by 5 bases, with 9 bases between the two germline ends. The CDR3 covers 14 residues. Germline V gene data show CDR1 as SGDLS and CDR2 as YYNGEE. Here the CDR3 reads CASSVVDGNNEQFF. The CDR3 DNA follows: TGTGCCAGCAGCGTAGTTGATGGGAACAATGAGCAGTTCTTC.

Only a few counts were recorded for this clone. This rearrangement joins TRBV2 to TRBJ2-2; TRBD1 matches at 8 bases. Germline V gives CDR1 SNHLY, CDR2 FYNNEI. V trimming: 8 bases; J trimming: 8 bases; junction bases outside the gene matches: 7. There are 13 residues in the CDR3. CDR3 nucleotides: TGTGCCAGCCGGGGACAGGACGTGGGGGAGCTGTTTTTT. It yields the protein CASRGQDVGELFF.

CDR3 sequence: CAWSVHETQYF. The CDR3 DNA follows: TGTGCCTGGAGTGTACACGAGACCCAGTACTTC. V and J are TRBV30 and TRBJ2-5; D gene unclear. The V end lost 0 bases, the J end lost 5 bases, and 4 bases lay between the germline ends. CDR1 is GTSNPN and CDR2 is SVGIG in the germline V gene (reference sequence). The CDR3 has 11 amino acids.

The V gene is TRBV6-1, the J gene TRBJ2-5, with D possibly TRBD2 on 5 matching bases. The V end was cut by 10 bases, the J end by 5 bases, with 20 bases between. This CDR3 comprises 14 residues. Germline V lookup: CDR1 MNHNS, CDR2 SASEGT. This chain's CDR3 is CAISAPGRRETQYF. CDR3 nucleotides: TGTGCCATATCGGCTCCGGGCAGGAGGGAGACCCAGTACTTC.

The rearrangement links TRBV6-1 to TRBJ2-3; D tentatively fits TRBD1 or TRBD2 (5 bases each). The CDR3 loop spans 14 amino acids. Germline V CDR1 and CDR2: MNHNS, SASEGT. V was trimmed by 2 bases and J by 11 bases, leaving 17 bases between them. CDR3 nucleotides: TGTGCCAGCAGTGAATGGGCAGGAATGAGGGGGCAGTATTTT. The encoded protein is CASSEWAGMRGQYF.

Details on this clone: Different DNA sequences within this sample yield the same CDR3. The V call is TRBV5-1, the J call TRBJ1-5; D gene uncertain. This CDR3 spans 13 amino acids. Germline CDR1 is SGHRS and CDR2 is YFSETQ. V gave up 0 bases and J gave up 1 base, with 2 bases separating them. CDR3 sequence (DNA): TGCGCCAGCAGCTTGGGGAGCAATCAGCCCCAGCATTTT. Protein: CASSLGSNQPQHF.

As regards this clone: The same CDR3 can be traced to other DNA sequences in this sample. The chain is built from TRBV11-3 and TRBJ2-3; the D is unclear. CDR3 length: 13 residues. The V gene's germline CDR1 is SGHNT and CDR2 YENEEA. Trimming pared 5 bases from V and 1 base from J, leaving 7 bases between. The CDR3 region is CASSLGGTDTQYF. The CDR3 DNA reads TGTGCCAGCAGCCTTGGGGGCACAGATACGCAGTATTTT.